These 21 T cell receptor beta chains share one sample of origin, sequenced in a study of CD8 T cells in Susac syndrome. RNA totalling roughly 0.45 to 1 ug underwent reverse transcription with random hexamers. TCRdb reprocessed the immunoSEQ multiplex PCR reads with MiXCR, giving one entry per CDR3 protein. The sample shows under 200,000 distinct CDR3 sequences, 85% to 95% of them seen only once. Input material: CD8+ T cells from PBMCs. The receptor source for this set is a human donor with multiple sclerosis.

V is TRBV27 and J is TRBJ2-5; D is unclear. Per germline, CDR1 MNHEY and CDR2 SMNVEV (reference sequence). Between the trimmed V and J ends, which lost 0 bases and 5 bases, there was a span of 10 bases. This CDR3 has 14 residues. CDR3 sequence (DNA): TGTGCCAGCAGTTTATCGTCTACGGCGGAGACCCAGTACTTC. It translates to CASSLSSTAETQYF.

The chain carries TRBV3-1 and TRBJ1-2, with a tentative D call TRBD1 (5 bases). V lost 4 bases and J lost 3, with 12 bases in between. Germline loops: CDR1 LGHDT, CDR2 YNNKEL (reference sequence). CDR3 length equals 14 residues. The CDR3, as DNA: TGTGCCAGCAGCCCGGCCGGGACGTACTATGGCTACACCTTC. Protein sequence: CASSPAGTYYGYTF.

CDR3 DNA sequence: TGTGCCAGCGGGGGGGCTGAAAATTCACCCCTCCACTTT. Its protein is CASGGAENSPLHF. The chain has TRBV27 and TRBJ1-6; tentatively, D is TRBD1 (6 bases). The germline V gene has CDR1 MNHEY and CDR2 SMNVEV (reference sequence). CDR3 length equals 13 residues. V lost 8 bases and J 7 bases, leaving 12 bases between the germline ends.

The gene calls are TRBV20-1 and TRBJ2-7, with 11 bases that match TRBD2. CDR1 DFQATT and CDR2 SNEGSKA come from the germline V gene (reference sequence). V lost 1 base to trimming and J lost 0 bases; unmatched junction nucleotides: 8. This CDR3 comprises 17 residues. CDR3 amino acids: CSARGGTSGSSSYEQYF. In nucleotides, the CDR3 is TGCAGTGCTAGAGGGGGGACTAGCGGATCCAGCTCCTACGAGCAGTACTTC.

V usage is TRBV6-6 and J usage is TRBJ2-7; tentatively, D is TRBD1 (5 bases). CDR3 length: 14 amino acids. The V end lost 6 bases, the J end lost 2 bases, and 14 bases lay between the germline ends. Germline CDR1 is MNHNY and CDR2 is SVGAGI (reference sequence). CDR3 DNA: TGTGCCAGCAGCCCATGGGGCGGACCCTACGAGCAGTACTTC. Amino acids: CASSPWGGPYEQYF.

The chain has TRBV20-1 and TRBJ2-1; tentatively, D is TRBD2 (5 bases). With 3 bases removed from V and 8 bases from J, the gap between germline ends came to 11 bases. This CDR3 is 12 amino acids long. The V gene's germline CDR1 is DFQATT and CDR2 SNEGSKA (reference sequence). DNA for the CDR3: TGCAGTGCTAGCCGGGGATACGATGAGCAGTTCTTC. This sequence encodes CSASRGYDEQFF.

The chain combines TRBV9 with TRBJ1-2; D not certain. The CDR3 sequence is 11 residues long. The germline V and J ends were trimmed by 4 bases and 8 bases, with 9 bases remaining between them. Germline CDR1 is SGDLS and CDR2 is YYNGEE. CDR3 in amino acids: CASSFSGGYTF. In DNA form, the CDR3 reads TGTGCCAGCAGCTTCTCTGGGGGCTACACCTTC.

V is TRBV4-2 and J is TRBJ1-2; D unclear. V was clipped by 0 bases and J by 8 bases, with 16 bases between them. Germline V CDR1 and CDR2: LGHNA, YNFKEQ. The CDR3 loop spans 15 amino acids. The CDR3 coding sequence is TGTGCCAGCAGCCAAGATGGCCGGGATCCGAAGGGCTACACCTTC. Amino acid sequence: CASSQDGRDPKGYTF.

The gene calls are TRBV5-6 and TRBJ2-5; 7 bases are a match to TRBD1. The CDR3 runs to 14 residues. V shed 7 bases and J 5 bases; nucleotides not matched to a gene: 11. Looked up from germline, CDR1 is SGHDT and CDR2 is YYEEEE. The CDR3 DNA reads TGTGCCAGCCGGGGTAGGGGGCTGGGGGAGACCCAGTACTTC. Protein: CASRGRGLGETQYF.

This sequence joins TRBV7-9 and TRBJ2-1, with a possible D match to TRBD1 (6 bases). The V gene's germline CDR1 is SEHNR and CDR2 FQNEAQ (reference sequence). Trimming took off 4 bases at V and 10 bases at J, with 11 bases between the two ends. The CDR3 loop spans 12 amino acids. The CDR3 loop is CASSSPGTEQFF. The DNA for the CDR3 is TGTGCCAGCAGCTCGCCCGGGACAGAGCAGTTCTTC.

V usage is TRBV9 and J usage is TRBJ2-7; tentatively, D is TRBD1 (6 bases). The germline V gene encodes CDR1 SGDLS and CDR2 YYNGEE. V lost 2 bases, J lost 0 bases, and 12 bases lay in between. The CDR3 loop spans 15 amino acids. The CDR3 nucleotides read TGTGCCAGCAGCGTCAGTCAGGGGCTCTCCTACGAGCAGTACTTC. It encodes CASSVSQGLSYEQYF.

V and J are TRBV27 and TRBJ2-2, with D possibly TRBD1 on 5 matching bases. The length of the CDR3 is 14 residues. V was pared by 2 bases and J by 6 bases, with 10 bases between. Germline V gene sequence: CDR1 MNHEY, CDR2 SMNVEV (reference sequence). The CDR3 region is CASSLVVGAGELFF. CDR3 nucleotide sequence: TGTGCCAGCAGTTTAGTGGTAGGGGCCGGGGAGCTGTTTTTT.

For the CDR3, the DNA is TGCAGTGTTGGCGGGACTGACACCGGGGAGCTGTTTTTT. Amino acid sequence: CSVGGTDTGELFF. The rearrangement uses TRBV20-1 and TRBJ2-2; TRBD2 is a possible D gene (6 bases). The CDR3 contains 13 residues. The germline V gene has CDR1 DFQATT and CDR2 SNEGSKA (reference sequence). V shed 7 bases and J shed 3 bases, with 12 bases lying between them.

V and J are TRBV13 and TRBJ2-7; perhaps TRBD1 as D (6 bases). Germline V gives CDR1 PRHDT, CDR2 FYEKMQ (reference sequence). The length of the CDR3 is 14 residues. V was trimmed by 2 bases and J by 3 bases, leaving 11 bases between them. CDR3 sequence: CASSLTGIGYEQYF. The CDR3 nucleotides are TGTGCCAGCAGCTTAACAGGGATAGGCTACGAGCAGTACTTC.

The chain uses TRBV20-1 and TRBJ2-7; TRBD1 matches at 12 bases. After removal of 0 bases from V and 3 bases from J, the junction contained 9 bases not matched to a gene. The CDR3 length is 17 residues. CDR1 and CDR2 from the germline V gene are DFQATT and SNEGSKA (reference sequence). In nucleotides, the CDR3 is TGCAGTGCTAGAGATTCATCCGGGACAGGGGGCGTCTACGAGCAGTACTTC. It yields the protein CSARDSSGTGGVYEQYF.

V and J are TRBV12-3 or TRBV12-4 and TRBJ2-4, with 7 bases fitting TRBD2. The CDR3 has 14 amino acids. J was trimmed by 1 base and V by 7 bases; bases with no gene match: 4. The CDR3 sequence is CASKLAAAKNIQYF. In DNA, the CDR3 is TGTGCCAGCAAGCTAGCGGCGGCCAAAAACATTCAGTACTTC.

This chain links TRBV29-1 with TRBJ2-6; 7 nucleotides agree with TRBD2. The CDR3 runs 21 residues. The V gene end was trimmed by 5 bases and the J gene end by 0 bases; junction bases not matched to a gene: 22. The germline CDR1 and CDR2 sequences are SQVTM and ANQGSEA. For the CDR3, the DNA is TGCAGCGTTTGGGGCCGCAGGGAGGGTTGGGACCTCAACTCTGGGGCCAACGTCCTGACTTTC. Protein: CSVWGRREGWDLNSGANVLTF.

The gene calls are TRBV7-9 and TRBJ2-2; TRBD1 might be the D (6 bases). There are 18 residues in the CDR3. CDR1 SEHNR and CDR2 FQNEAQ come from the germline V gene (reference sequence). Trimming cost V 5 bases and J 5 bases, with 24 bases left between them. The DNA of the CDR3 is TGTGCCAGCAGCACAGGGCCTGGACAAGGGATGGGAACCGGGGAGCTGTTTTTT. Translation: CASSTGPGQGMGTGELFF.

The rearrangement joins TRBV6-5 to TRBJ1-1; 9 positions agree with TRBD1. The junction had 6 bases not matched to a gene; V was cut back by 6 bases and J by 4 bases. The CDR3 length is 14 residues. Germline V gives CDR1 MNHEY, CDR2 SVGAGI. The chain's CDR3 is CASSLDRGGTEAFF. DNA of the CDR3: TGTGCCAGCAGCCTGGACAGGGGAGGCACTGAAGCTTTCTTT.

This chain joins TRBV7-2 and TRBJ2-5; possibly TRBD1 or TRBD2 for D (6 bases each). The germline CDR1 and CDR2 sequences are SGHTA and FQGNSA. The length of the CDR3 is 11 residues. Deletions cut 11 bases from V and 5 bases from J, with 12 bases between. The CDR3 sequence is CAAGGAETQYF. DNA of the CDR3: TGTGCCGCCGGGGGCGCGGAGACCCAGTACTTC.

The chain couples TRBV20-1 to TRBJ2-3; TRBD2 matches 14 bases. Germline V gives CDR1 DFQATT, CDR2 SNEGSKA (reference sequence). With 1 base clipped from V and 6 bases from J, the junction kept 3 bases outside the gene matches. The CDR3 has 15 amino acids. CDR3 nucleotides: TGCAGTGCTAGAGCGACTAGCGGGAGGGGGGATACGCAGTATTTT. Its protein product is CSARATSGRGDTQYF.